Given below is one T cell receptor beta chain in context. PCR amplification relied on 60 Vbeta primers (plus 13 Jbeta primers). The assay was immunoSEQ multiplex PCR, and TCRdb's table has in-frame clones only and misses some. In the table there are around 100,000 clones, over 70% of which are singletons. This record comes from a study of cytomegalovirus exposure and HLA in healthy donors. The overall study: An earlier analysis found around 120 million unique TCR beta sequences from roughly 170 million T cells.

The CDR3 extends over 14 amino acids. The trim removed 10 bases at V and 7 bases at J, leaving 12 bases unmatched. Looked up from germline, CDR1 is SNHLY and CDR2 is FYNNEI. Sequenced material: PBMCs. V is TRBV2 and J is TRBJ2-4, with 8 bases lining up with TRBD2. The sequence was collected from a man aged 50 or older in good health and CMV-seronegative. In DNA form, the CDR3 reads TGTGCCACCGGGGGGGGCCCCTATGAGAACATTCAGTACTTC. Its translation is CATGGGPYENIQYF.